This T cell receptor beta chain was identified during a study of early T cells in non-severe SARS-CoV-2 infection. Individual cDNA molecules carried attached unique molecular identifiers. TCRdb fed the 5' RACE reads into MiXCR, producing one record per CDR3 protein. The sample records approximately 64,000 distinct CDR3 sequences, 18% being singletons. The sample consisted of whole blood, taken at baseline. The receptor was isolated from an adult who was a healthcare worker with PCR-confirmed SARS-CoV-2 infection or an uninfected control (not recorded which).

The CDR3 here is CASSLAGIAGITDTQYF. CDR3 nucleotide sequence: TGTGCCAGCAGCTTGGCCGGGATAGCGGGGATCACAGATACGCAGTATTTT. The V gene is TRBV5-5, the J gene TRBJ2-3; 8 bases are shared with TRBD2. Per the germline V gene, CDR1 is SGHKS and CDR2 is YYEKEE (reference sequence). This CDR3 has 17 residues. Trimming cost V 0 bases and J 2 bases; bases outside gene matches: 8.